Shown below are 4 T cell receptor beta chains from a single sample sequenced in a study of T-cell memory formation after mild COVID-19. TCRdb analysed the 5' RACE reads with MiXCR anew, one entry per CDR3 protein. Of under 300,000 distinct CDR3 sequences listed, roughly 9.4% are singletons. The sample comprised PBMCs or a T cell subset sorted from them (not recorded which). The receptors were sampled from a man between 18 and 29 years old who had mild COVID-19 (a few samples of this study predate the infection). Cell type and time point are not known.

J is TRBJ2-1 and V is TRBV7-3; a weak D match, TRBD2 (5 bases). Trimming took 3 bases from V and 7 from J, leaving 13 bases between them. The CDR3 is 14 amino acids. Per the germline V gene, CDR1 is SGHTA and CDR2 is FQGTGA. The CDR3 nucleotides are TGTGCCAGCAGCTTCGTGGGGAGAGGTAATGAGCAGTTCTTC. It specifies CASSFVGRGNEQFF.

Here the CDR3 DNA reads TGTGCCAGCAGCCCAGGTTACCGCTCTGGGGCCAACGTCCTGACTTTC. This gives the protein CASSPGYRSGANVLTF. The V and J genes are TRBV7-6 and TRBJ2-6; D is uncertain. V lost 5 bases, J lost 0 bases, and 11 bases lay in between. The CDR3 contains 16 residues. Germline CDR1 and CDR2: SGHVS and FNYEAQ.

The chain combines TRBV7-2 with TRBJ1-4; tentative D call: TRBD1 (6 bases). Germline V CDR1 and CDR2: SGHTA, FQGNSA. Trimming removed 6 bases at V and 0 bases at J, with 20 bases between. The CDR3 loop spans 18 amino acids. The CDR3 here is CASSYQKGGTATNEKLFF. CDR3 in DNA: TGTGCCAGCAGTTATCAAAAAGGGGGGACCGCAACTAATGAAAAACTGTTTTTT.

This clonotype showed up many times. The V and J genes are TRBV5-1 and TRBJ2-3, with 10 nucleotides matching TRBD2. CDR1 is SGHRS, CDR2 YFSETQ, per germline. Trimming took 4 bases from V and 3 from J; bases not matched to a gene: 5. This CDR3 is built from 15 residues. CDR3 in amino acids: CASSPSGGDTDTQYF. CDR3 nucleotides: TGCGCCAGCAGCCCTAGCGGGGGAGATACAGATACGCAGTATTTT.